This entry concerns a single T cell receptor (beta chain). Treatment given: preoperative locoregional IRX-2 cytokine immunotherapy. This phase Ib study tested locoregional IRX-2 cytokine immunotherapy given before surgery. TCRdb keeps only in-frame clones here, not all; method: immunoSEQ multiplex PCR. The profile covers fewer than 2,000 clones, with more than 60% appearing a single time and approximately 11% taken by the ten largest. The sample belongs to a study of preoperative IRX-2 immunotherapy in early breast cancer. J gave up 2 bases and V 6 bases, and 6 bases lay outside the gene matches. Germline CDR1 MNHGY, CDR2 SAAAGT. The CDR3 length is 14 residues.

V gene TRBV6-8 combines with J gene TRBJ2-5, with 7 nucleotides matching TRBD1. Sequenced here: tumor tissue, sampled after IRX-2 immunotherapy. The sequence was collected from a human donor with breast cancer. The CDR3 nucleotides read TGTGCCAGCAGGCATACAGGGGAACAAGAGACCCAGTACTTC. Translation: CASRHTGEQETQYF.